Sequencing of this T cell receptor beta chain was carried out in a study of blood T cell repertoires in COVID-19. The wider study: Sites in the United States, Italy and Spain provided acute and convalescent COVID-19 samples. The cDNA or gDNA used as material had been derived from T cells, B-cell-depleted T cells, or PBMCs.

As originally analysed: Amplification of reference gene primers was used by the study to estimate nucleated cell counts. This table comes from immunoSEQ multiplex PCR, and its TCRdb copy is limited to in-frame clones, with some not included. Clone size and the V and J calls come from that table; the DNA yielded D and trimming. The sample consists of about 47,000 clones, approximately 85% of them appearing once. Germline V lookup: CDR1 LNHDA, CDR2 SQIVND (reference sequence). CDR3 size: 15 residues. Deletions cut 2 bases from V and 3 bases from J, with 11 bases between. The source is a man in his fifties with active COVID-19. Sequences were obtained from peripheral blood. The rearrangement uses TRBV19 and TRBJ1-5; no reliable D call. Here the CDR3 reads CASSITPSFNQPQHF. The CDR3 bases are TGTGCCAGTAGTATAACACCCTCTTTCAATCAGCCCCAGCATTTT.